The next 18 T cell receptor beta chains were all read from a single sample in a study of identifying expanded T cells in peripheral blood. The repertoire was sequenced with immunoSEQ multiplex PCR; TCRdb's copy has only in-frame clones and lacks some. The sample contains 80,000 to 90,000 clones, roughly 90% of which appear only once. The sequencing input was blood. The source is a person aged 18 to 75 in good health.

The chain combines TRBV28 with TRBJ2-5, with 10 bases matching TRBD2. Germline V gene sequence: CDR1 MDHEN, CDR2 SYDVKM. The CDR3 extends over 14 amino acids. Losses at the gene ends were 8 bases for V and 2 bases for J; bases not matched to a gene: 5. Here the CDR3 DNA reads TGTGCCAGCTGGCGGACTAGCGGACAAGAGACCCAGTACTTC. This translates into CASWRTSGQETQYF.

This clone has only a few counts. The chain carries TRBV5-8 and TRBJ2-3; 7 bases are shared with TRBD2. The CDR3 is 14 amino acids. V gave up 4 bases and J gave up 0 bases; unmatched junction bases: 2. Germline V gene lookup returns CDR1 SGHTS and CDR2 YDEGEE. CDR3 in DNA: TGTGCCAGCAGCCTTAGCGGGAGCACAGATACGCAGTATTTT. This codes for CASSLSGSTDTQYF. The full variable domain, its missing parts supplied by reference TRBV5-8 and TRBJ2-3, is EAGVTQSPTHLIKTRGQQATLRCSPISGHTSVYWYQQALGLGLQFLLWYDEGEERNRGNFPPRFSGRQFPNYSSELNVNALELEDSALYLCASSLSGSTDTQYFGPGTRLTVL.

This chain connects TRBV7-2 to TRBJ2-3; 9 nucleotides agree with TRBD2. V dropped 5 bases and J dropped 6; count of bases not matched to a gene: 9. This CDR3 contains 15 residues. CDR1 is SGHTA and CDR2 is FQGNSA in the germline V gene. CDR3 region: CASSRAGGSFDTQYF. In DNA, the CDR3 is TGTGCCAGCAGCCGAGCGGGGGGTAGTTTTGATACGCAGTATTTT.

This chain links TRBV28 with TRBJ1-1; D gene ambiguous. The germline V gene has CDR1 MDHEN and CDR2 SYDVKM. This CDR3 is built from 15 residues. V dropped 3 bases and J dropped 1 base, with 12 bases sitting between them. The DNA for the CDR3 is TGTGCCAGCAGTTTCGGGGAGGGATCGAACACTGAAGCTTTCTTT. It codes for CASSFGEGSNTEAFF.

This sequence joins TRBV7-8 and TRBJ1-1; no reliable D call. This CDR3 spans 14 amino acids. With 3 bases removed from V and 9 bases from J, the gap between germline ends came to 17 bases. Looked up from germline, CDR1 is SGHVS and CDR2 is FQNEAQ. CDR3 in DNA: TGTGCCAGCAGCTTCAACTTTGGTACAGTAAAAGCTTTCTTT. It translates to CASSFNFGTVKAFF.

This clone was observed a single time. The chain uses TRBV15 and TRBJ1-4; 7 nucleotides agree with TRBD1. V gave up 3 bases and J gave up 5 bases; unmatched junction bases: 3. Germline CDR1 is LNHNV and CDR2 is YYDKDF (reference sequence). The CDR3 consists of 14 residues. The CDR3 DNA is TGTGCCACCAGCAGGGAGGGGGCAAATGAAAAACTGTTTTTT. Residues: CATSREGANEKLFF.

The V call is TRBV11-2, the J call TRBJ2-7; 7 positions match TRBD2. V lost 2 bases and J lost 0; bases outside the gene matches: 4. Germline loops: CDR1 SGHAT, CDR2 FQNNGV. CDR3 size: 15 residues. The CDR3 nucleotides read TGTGCCAGCAGCTTAAACGGGGGGTCCTCCTACGAGCAGTACTTC. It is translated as CASSLNGGSSYEQYF.

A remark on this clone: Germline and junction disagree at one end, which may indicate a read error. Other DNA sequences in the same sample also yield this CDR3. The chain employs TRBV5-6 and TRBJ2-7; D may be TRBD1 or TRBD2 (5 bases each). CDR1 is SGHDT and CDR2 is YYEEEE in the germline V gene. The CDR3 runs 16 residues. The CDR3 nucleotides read TGCGCCAGCAGCTTGGGGGACCGGGGCCGGATCTACGAGCAGTACTTC. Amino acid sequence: CASSLGDRGRIYEQYF. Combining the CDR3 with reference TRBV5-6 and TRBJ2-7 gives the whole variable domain DAGVTQSPTHLIKTRGQQVTLRCSPKSGHDTVSWYQQALGQGPQFIFQYYEEEERQRGNFPDRFSGHQFPNYSSELNVNALLLGDSALYLCASSLGDRGRIYEQYFGPGTRLTVT.

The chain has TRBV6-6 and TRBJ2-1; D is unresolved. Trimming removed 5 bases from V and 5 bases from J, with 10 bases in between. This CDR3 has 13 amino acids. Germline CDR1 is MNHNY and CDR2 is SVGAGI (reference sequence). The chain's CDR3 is CASSGSSNNEQFF. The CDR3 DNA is TGTGCCAGCAGTGGGTCGAGTAACAATGAGCAGTTCTTC.

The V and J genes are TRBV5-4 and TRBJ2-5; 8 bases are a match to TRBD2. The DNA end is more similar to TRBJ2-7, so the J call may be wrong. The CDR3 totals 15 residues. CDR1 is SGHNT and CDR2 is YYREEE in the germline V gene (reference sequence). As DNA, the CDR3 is TGTGCCAGCAGCTTAACCAGCGGGGGACTATACGAGCAGTACTTC. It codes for CASSLTSGGLYEQYF.

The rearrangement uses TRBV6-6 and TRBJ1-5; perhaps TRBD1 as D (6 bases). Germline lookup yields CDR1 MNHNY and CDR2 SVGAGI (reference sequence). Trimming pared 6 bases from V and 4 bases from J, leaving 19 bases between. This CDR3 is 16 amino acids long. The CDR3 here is CASSPHRETSNQPQHF. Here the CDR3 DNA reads TGTGCCAGCAGCCCCCACAGGGAAACCTCTAATCAGCCCCAGCATTTT.

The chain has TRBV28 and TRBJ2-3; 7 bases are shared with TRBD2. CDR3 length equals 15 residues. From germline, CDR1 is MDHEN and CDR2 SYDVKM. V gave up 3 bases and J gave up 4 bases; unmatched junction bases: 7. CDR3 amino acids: CASSLGGGRADTQYF. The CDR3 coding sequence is TGTGCCAGCAGTTTGGGGGGAGGGCGAGCAGATACGCAGTATTTT.

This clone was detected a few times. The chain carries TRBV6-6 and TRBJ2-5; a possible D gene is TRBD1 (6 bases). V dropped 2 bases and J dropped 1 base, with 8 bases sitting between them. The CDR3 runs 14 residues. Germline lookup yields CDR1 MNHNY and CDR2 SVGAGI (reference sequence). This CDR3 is CASSYRDIQETQYF. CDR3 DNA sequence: TGTGCCAGCAGTTACCGGGACATCCAAGAGACCCAGTACTTC.

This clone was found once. The CDR3 nucleotides read TGTGCCAGCAGGCCCCCAGGGATGAACACTGAAGCTTTCTTT. Protein: CASRPPGMNTEAFF. The V gene is TRBV28, the J gene TRBJ1-1; D might be TRBD1 (5 bases). This CDR3 region has 14 residues. Per the germline V gene, CDR1 is MDHEN and CDR2 is SYDVKM. Deletions cut 6 bases from V and 0 bases from J, with 11 bases between.

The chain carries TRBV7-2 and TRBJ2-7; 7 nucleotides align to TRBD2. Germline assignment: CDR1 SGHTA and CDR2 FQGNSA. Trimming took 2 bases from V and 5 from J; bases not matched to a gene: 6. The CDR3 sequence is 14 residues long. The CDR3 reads CASSLMRESDEQYF. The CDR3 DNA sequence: TGTGCCAGCAGCTTAATGCGGGAGTCGGACGAGCAGTACTTC.

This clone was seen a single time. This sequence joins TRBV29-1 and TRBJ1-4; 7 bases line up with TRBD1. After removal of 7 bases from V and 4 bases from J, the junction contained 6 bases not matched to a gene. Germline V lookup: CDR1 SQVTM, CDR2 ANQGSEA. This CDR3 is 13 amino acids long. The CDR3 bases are TGCAGCGCCAGGGGGGGGAATAATGAAAAACTGTTTTTT. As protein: CSARGGNNEKLFF.

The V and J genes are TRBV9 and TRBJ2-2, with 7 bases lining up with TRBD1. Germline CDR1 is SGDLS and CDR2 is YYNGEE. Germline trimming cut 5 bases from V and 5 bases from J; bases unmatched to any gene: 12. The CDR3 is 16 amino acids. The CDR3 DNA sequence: TGTGCCAGCAGTGACGCAACGACAGGGATTACCGGGGAGCTGTTTTTT. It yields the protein CASSDATTGITGELFF.

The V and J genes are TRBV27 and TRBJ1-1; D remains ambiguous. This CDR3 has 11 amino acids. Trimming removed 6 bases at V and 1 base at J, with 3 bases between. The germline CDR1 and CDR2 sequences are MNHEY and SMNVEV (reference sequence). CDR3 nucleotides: TGTGCCAGCAGCGGGAACACTGAAGCTTTCTTT. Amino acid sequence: CASSGNTEAFF.